The 12 T cell receptor beta chains reported below all come from one sample, sequenced in a study of PD-L1 blockade in urothelial cancer. Using immunoSEQ multiplex PCR, the repertoire was profiled, and TCRdb retains in-frame clones only, with some absent. The table lists tens of thousands of clones, around four fifths of them singletons. Time point noted: pretreatment peripheral blood. Sequenced material: PBMCs, taken around atezolizumab (anti-PD-L1) treatment. Receptors were obtained from a man aged 40-55 years with urothelial cancer.

V is TRBV7-8 and J is TRBJ1-3, with TRBD1 as a possible D gene (6 bases). The CDR3 runs 15 residues. The V gene's germline CDR1 is SGHVS and CDR2 FQNEAQ. V lost 4 bases to trimming and J lost 4 bases, with 14 bases between them. DNA for the CDR3: TGTGCCAGCAGCTCATCTCAGGGGAGAGGAAACACCATATATTTT. Translated, it gives CASSSSQGRGNTIYF.

The chain employs TRBV27 and TRBJ1-4; perhaps TRBD1 as D (6 bases). V shed 5 bases and J shed 5 bases, with 15 bases lying between them. Germline V lookup: CDR1 MNHEY, CDR2 SMNVEV (reference sequence). The CDR3 sequence is 15 residues long. The DNA of the CDR3 is TGTGCCAGCAGTCCACGGACAGCCCCGAATGAAAAACTGTTTTTT. Its translation is CASSPRTAPNEKLFF.

This clone was observed a handful of times. CDR3 amino acids: CSAVRARANEQFF. The DNA of the CDR3 is TGCAGCGCCGTTCGGGCGCGGGCCAATGAGCAGTTCTTC. The chain has TRBV29-1 and TRBJ2-1; the D gene is possibly TRBD2 (5 bases). Germline CDR1 SQVTM, CDR2 ANQGSEA. V was trimmed by 7 bases and J by 6 bases, leaving 16 bases between them. CDR3 size: 13 residues.

The J gene is TRBJ1-3, the V gene TRBV14; D possibly corresponds to TRBD1 (5 bases). This CDR3 contains 14 residues. CDR1 and CDR2 (germline): SGHDN, FVKESK. The V end lost 1 base, the J end lost 2 bases, and 6 bases lay between the germline ends. The CDR3 coding sequence is TGTGCCAGCAGCCAAGGGGGCACTGGAAACACCATATATTTT. It codes for CASSQGGTGNTIYF.

The chain recombines TRBV29-1 with TRBJ2-1, with 9 bases aligning to TRBD1. The CDR3 is 14 residues long. The ends lost 6 bases at V and 9 bases at J; junction bases unmatched: 12. Germline CDR1 and CDR2: SQVTM and ANQGSEA. CDR3 nucleotides: TGCAGCGTGAGCCTGACAGGGGGTGAGGGTGAGCAGTTCTTC. Translation gives CSVSLTGGEGEQFF.

V is TRBV11-2 and J is TRBJ2-3; a weak D match, TRBD1 (6 bases). The V gene's germline CDR1 is SGHAT and CDR2 FQNNGV. Trimming cost V 5 bases and J 6 bases, with 15 bases left between them. This CDR3 has 14 residues. The CDR3 reads CASSPDSSVDTQYF. In DNA, the CDR3 is TGTGCCAGCAGCCCGGACAGTTCAGTGGATACGCAGTATTTT.

There are a few counts of this clone. This chain uses TRBV6-5 with TRBJ2-6; D is unclear. The CDR3 extends over 14 amino acids. Deletions cut 5 bases from V and 0 bases from J, with 5 bases between. Germline V gives CDR1 MNHEY, CDR2 SVGAGI. CDR3 in amino acids: CASSQLSGANVLTF. The CDR3 nucleotides are TGTGCCAGCAGTCAACTCTCTGGGGCCAACGTCCTGACTTTC.

The chain is built from TRBV30 and TRBJ2-3, with TRBD1 matching over 7 bases. Germline lookup yields CDR1 GTSNPN and CDR2 SVGIG (reference sequence). The CDR3 covers 13 residues. V dropped 7 bases and J dropped 1; count of bases not matched to a gene: 5. The CDR3 loop reads CALQGKGTDTQYF. The CDR3 nucleotides read TGTGCCTTACAGGGGAAAGGCACAGATACGCAGTATTTT.

This rearrangement joins TRBV5-4 to TRBJ2-1, with 9 bases aligning to TRBD1. The ends lost 0 bases at V and 6 bases at J; junction bases unmatched: 7. CDR1 and CDR2 from the germline V gene are SGHNT and YYREEE (reference sequence). The CDR3 is 16 residues long. CDR3 sequence: CASSLVPGQGSNEQFF. The CDR3, as DNA: TGTGCCAGCAGCTTGGTACCGGGACAGGGATCCAATGAGCAGTTCTTC.

The chain is built from TRBV4-2 and TRBJ2-6; no reliable D call. V was shortened by 1 base and J by 2 bases, with 9 bases between the two germline ends. Germline values: CDR1 LGHNA, CDR2 YNFKEQ. The CDR3 consists of 16 residues. In DNA, the CDR3 is TGTGCCAGCAGCCAAGCCGTGGGCGCTGGGGCCAACGTCCTGACTTTC. Protein: CASSQAVGAGANVLTF.

The chain joins TRBV27 to TRBJ2-5, with 11 bases matching TRBD2. J lost 5 bases, V lost 5 bases, and 10 bases had no gene match. Germline CDR1 reads MNHEY; CDR2 reads SMNVEV (reference sequence). CDR3 size: 16 residues. CDR3 DNA: TGTGCCAGCAGTCTTAGCGGGAGGGCCTGGGAGGAGACCCAGTACTTC. Translating it yields CASSLSGRAWEETQYF.

The CDR3 DNA is TGTGCCAGCAGTCCGAATAGCGGGAGGCATTCCTACGAGCAGTACTTC. Residues: CASSPNSGRHSYEQYF. This rearrangement joins TRBV6-6 to TRBJ2-7; 10 positions agree with TRBD2. CDR1 MNHNY and CDR2 SVGAGI come from the germline V gene (reference sequence). V trimming: 5 bases; J trimming: 1 base; junction bases outside the gene matches: 8. This CDR3 is 16 amino acids long.